Reported below is one T cell receptor (beta chain). Its antigen is still unknown. Produced via immunoSEQ multiplex PCR; TCRdb's table is partial and in-frame only. Of some 46,000 clones detected, 60% to 85% appear once; the ten largest clones hold approximately 21%. This entry is derived from a study of PD-1 blockade in classical Hodgkin lymphoma. General observations from the study: Complete responders matched newly diagnosed patients in baseline diversity.

V was pared by 3 bases and J by 4 bases, with 9 bases of the junction left unmatched. CDR1 SGDLS and CDR2 YYNGEE come from the germline V gene. This CDR3 spans 15 amino acids. With no exception, relapse followed autologous stem cell transplantation in all patients, and brentuximab vedotin exposure varied. This sequence was found in a human donor with classical Hodgkin lymphoma. Material: peripheral blood mononuclear cells (PBMCs), obtained before the second cycle of nivolumab. The V call is TRBV9, the J call TRBJ2-7; 8 nucleotides align to TRBD1. CDR3 bases: TGTGCCAGCAGCGCCCAGGGGGCTTATGGGTACGAGCAGTACTTC. Protein product: CASSAQGAYGYEQYF.